This T cell receptor (beta chain) was sequenced for a study of T cells expressing NK-cell markers (dated by TCRdb to about 2020). Background for the entire study: Under ten donors provided sorted CD3+CD56+NKG2C+, CD3+CD56+NKG2C- and CD3+CD56-NKG2C+ T-cell subsets, whose TCR beta-chain repertoires were profiled. Of the eight sequenced donors, seven were found to be HCMV-seropositive and one was found to be HCMV-seronegative. Illumina HiSeq 2000/2500, MiSeq or NextSeq was used to sequence libraries as 2 x 150 bp reads. The study sequenced eight donors, all healthy volunteers chosen at random: three men and five women.

The CDR3 runs 13 amino acids, cysteine and phenylalanine included. DNA is not recorded here. CDR1 and CDR2 are read off the germline V gene (reference sequence) as SEHNR and FQNEAQ. HCMV-specific IgG was detected in serum with a commercial ELISA kit to determine HCMV serostatus. Ficoll density gradient centrifugation was used to isolate peripheral blood mononuclear cells from blood. Worth noting for this clonotype: Its antigen is still unknown.

Results and caveats for the whole study, not just this receptor: In roughly 6 donors, the dominant CD3+CD56+NKG2C+ clonotypes ranked among the top 10 CD8+ clonotypes, making up about 1.0-8% of CD8+ T cells. Whether the expanded NKG2C-expressing T cell clones were specific for HCMV antigens was left unclear. Those dominant clonotypes were again the most abundant among CD3+CD56-NKG2C+ cells in several donors, at roughly 25-65%.

Sequenced using an Illumina HiSeq 2000. TCR beta cDNA libraries were prepared using 5'RACE template switching, which introduced a universal primer site and unique molecular identifiers. cDNA synthesis was primed from the TCR beta constant segment, followed by two successive PCR amplification steps. The authors' analysis ran thus. Reads were demultiplexed and grouped by UMI with MIGEC, and clonotypes were assembled and quantified with MiTCR. To exclude erroneous sequences, only TCR cDNA sequences supported by at least two reads were retained. The tcR package was used for downstream repertoire analysis, and clonotypes were matched between fractions using CDR3 nucleotide sequence together with V segment. VDJmatch was used to annotate antigen specificity against VDJdb, with one amino acid substitution in CDR3 allowed. Each entry corresponds to one CDR3 protein sequence from reads that TCRdb reprocessed, and DNA is not given. TCRdb assigned the V and J calls; the authors' analysis was not used. The table for this sample records about 550,000 distinct CDR3 sequences. Approximately 3.5% of the sample lies in the top ten.

The source is a man in his late teens or twenties in good health. Donor details come from another sample of the same person, matched by shared clones. The receptor chain draws on TRBV7-9 and TRBJ2-1. The sequencing input was blood T cells: a sorted CD56 or NKG2C T cell subset, CD4+ or CD8+ T cells, or bulk PBMC T cells (not recorded which). CDR3 sequence: CAESVVADNEQFF.